The subject of this entry is one T cell receptor (beta chain). The antigen is unknown. Second-dose recipients at about 4 or about 12 weeks were treated as one pooled group. This record belongs to a study of T cell responses to AZD1222 COVID-19 vaccine. Profiling relied on immunoSEQ multiplex PCR, and the TCRdb table lists in-frame clones only, not all of them. In the table there are roughly 140,000 clones, around 90% of which are singletons. Study-wide points: White British donors predominated, females outnumbered males, and clonal diversity was possibly underestimated. Repertoires were obtained solely post-peak T cell response. At study baseline, merely six AZD1222 recipients were seropositive.

The CDR3 sequence is 15 residues long. The V end was cut by 3 bases, the J end by 4 bases, with 16 bases between. Germline V gives CDR1 SGHDT, CDR2 YYEEEE. The gene calls are TRBV5-6 and TRBJ1-2; TRBD1 might be the D (5 bases). Sequences were derived from peripheral blood, sampled 28 days after the second AZD1222 dose. The receptor was isolated from an adult who received the AZD1222 COVID-19 vaccine. The CDR3 sequence: CASSSQRRGFYGYTF. The CDR3 coding sequence is TGTGCCAGCAGCTCCCAGCGACGGGGGTTCTATGGCTACACCTTC.